A single sample gave rise to the 14 T cell receptor beta chains below, sequenced in a study of early T cells in non-severe SARS-CoV-2 infection. TCRdb itself ran the 5' RACE reads through MiXCR, one entry per CDR3 protein. Among about 52,000 distinct CDR3 sequences listed, around 10% were seen once. The material sequenced was whole blood. The receptor set was obtained from an adult who was a healthcare worker with PCR-confirmed SARS-CoV-2 infection or an uninfected control (not recorded which).

This clonotype appeared a few times. This rearrangement joins TRBV5-1 to TRBJ1-1; unclear D gene. Germline lookup yields CDR1 SGHRS and CDR2 YFSETQ. Trimming removed 3 bases at V and 5 bases at J, with 11 bases between. CDR3 length: 13 residues. The CDR3 reads CASSYQTGTEAFF. Written as DNA, the CDR3 is TGCGCCAGCAGCTACCAGACGGGGACTGAAGCTTTCTTT. Drawing the rest from reference TRBV5-1 and TRBJ1-1, the complete variable domain is KAGVTQTPRYLIKTRGQQVTLSCSPISGHRSVSWYQQTPGQGLQFLFEYFSETQRNKGNFPGRFSGRQFSNSRSEMNVSTLELGDSALYLCASSYQTGTEAFFGQGTRLTVV.

At least ten counts were recorded for this clonotype. The chain combines TRBV29-1 with TRBJ2-7, with 8 positions matching TRBD1. With 5 bases clipped from V and 2 bases from J, the junction kept 2 bases outside the gene matches. From germline, CDR1 is SQVTM and CDR2 ANQGSEA. The CDR3 runs to 12 residues. The CDR3 nucleotides read TGCAGCGTTTGGACAGGGACCTACGAGCAGTACTTC. Protein product: CSVWTGTYEQYF.

V and J are TRBV12-3 or TRBV12-4 and TRBJ2-1; D is unresolved. Trimming took off 1 base at V and 4 bases at J, with 5 bases between the two ends. The CDR3 consists of 13 residues. The CDR3 is CASSLEWYNEQFF. Here the CDR3 DNA reads TGTGCCAGCAGTTTAGAGTGGTACAATGAGCAGTTCTTC.

This clonotype came up many times. The CDR3 coding sequence is TGTGCCACTAAATGGGGTGTCGACACCGGGGAGCTGTTTTTT. Encoded protein: CATKWGVDTGELFF. The V call is TRBV7-8, the J call TRBJ2-2, with D hard to call. V was shortened by 10 bases and J by 3 bases, with 15 bases between the two germline ends. Per germline, CDR1 SGHVS and CDR2 FQNEAQ. The CDR3 is made up of 14 amino acids.

This clonotype was seen many times. This chain links TRBV6-1 with TRBJ1-1; D unclear. This CDR3 is 13 amino acids long. V lost 5 bases to trimming and J lost 1 base, with 8 bases between them. CDR1 and CDR2 (germline): MNHNS, SASEGT. This CDR3 is CASSSARNTEAFF. In DNA form, the CDR3 reads TGTGCCAGCAGTTCTGCCCGGAACACTGAAGCTTTCTTT.

This clonotype was seen a few times. The chain recombines TRBV5-1 with TRBJ1-3, with 8 positions matching TRBD1. This CDR3 has 15 residues. The V and J ends lost 4 bases and 8 bases, in that order; junction bases with no gene match: 11. Germline CDR1 reads SGHRS; CDR2 reads YFSETQ. The CDR3 bases are TGCGCCAGCAGCCCCCGGACAGGGTCACCCGACACCATATATTTT. Translating it yields CASSPRTGSPDTIYF. Combining the CDR3 with reference TRBV5-1 and TRBJ1-3 gives the whole variable domain KAGVTQTPRYLIKTRGQQVTLSCSPISGHRSVSWYQQTPGQGLQFLFEYFSETQRNKGNFPGRFSGRQFSNSRSEMNVSTLELGDSALYLCASSPRTGSPDTIYFGEGSWLTVV.

This clonotype has ten or more counts. The chain links TRBV6-2 or TRBV6-3 to TRBJ1-1; D is undetermined. The CDR3 totals 14 residues. Germline CDR1 reads MNHEY; CDR2 reads SVGEGT. The V gene lost 4 bases and the J gene lost 0 bases, with 9 bases spanning the gap. In nucleotides, the CDR3 is TGTGCCAGCAGTTTCTCAGCCATGAACACTGAAGCTTTCTTT. The encoded protein is CASSFSAMNTEAFF.

This clonotype was detected a few times. The genes are TRBV6-2 or TRBV6-3 and TRBJ2-7; D is possibly TRBD2 (7 bases). In germline, CDR1 is MNHEY, CDR2 SVGEGT. The CDR3 consists of 15 residues. The germline V and J ends were trimmed by 4 bases and 2 bases, with 15 bases remaining between them. The chain's CDR3 is CASSSRGGLAYEQYF. CDR3 nucleotides: TGTGCCAGCAGTTCAAGGGGGGGACTGGCCTACGAGCAGTACTTC.

The V call is TRBV19, the J call TRBJ1-5, with D uncertain. The CDR3 covers 16 residues. V lost 3 bases, J lost 0 bases, and 12 bases lay in between. Germline lookup yields CDR1 LNHDA and CDR2 SQIVND (reference sequence). CDR3 in amino acids: CASSIDDTYSNQPQHF. CDR3 DNA: TGTGCCAGTAGTATCGATGACACGTATAGCAATCAGCCCCAGCATTTT.

This clonotype was counted a few times. This chain uses TRBV28 with TRBJ1-1; D not certain. The CDR3 loop spans 14 amino acids. Germline CDR1 and CDR2: MDHEN and SYDVKM. Trimming pared 6 bases from V and 0 bases from J, leaving 11 bases between. The CDR3 bases are TGTGCCAGCAGCCCCGTCCAGATGAACACTGAAGCTTTCTTT. Translated: CASSPVQMNTEAFF. Full variable domain (remainder filled in from reference TRBV28 and TRBJ1-1): DVKVTQSSRYLVKRTGEKVFLECVQDMDHENMFWYRQDPGLGLRLIYFSYDVKMKEKGDIPEGYSVSREKKERFSLILESASTNQTSMYLCASSPVQMNTEAFFGQGTRLTVV.

There are many counts of this clonotype. The J gene is TRBJ1-2, the V gene TRBV7-2, with 8 bases identical to TRBD1. V lost 2 bases and J lost 7; bases outside the gene matches: 3. Germline CDR1 is SGHTA and CDR2 is FQGNSA. This CDR3 has 13 amino acids. CDR3 in amino acids: CASSLTGGSGYTF. Written as DNA, the CDR3 is TGTGCCAGCAGCTTAACAGGGGGAAGTGGCTACACCTTC.

This clonotype was recorded at least ten times. A junction boundary mismatches the germline segment, possibly from a read error. The rearrangement uses TRBV7-7 and TRBJ2-3; no definite D call. In germline, CDR1 is SSHAT, CDR2 FNYEAQ (reference sequence). The CDR3 spans 13 residues. CDR3 bases: TGTGCTAGCAGCTTAGGGATTTTCGATACGCAGTATTTT. Protein product: CASSLGIFDTQYF.

The gene calls are TRBV11-2 and TRBJ1-4; no clear D. Trimming removed 2 bases from V and 5 bases from J, with 12 bases in between. CDR3 length: 15 residues. The germline gives CDR1 SGHAT, CDR2 FQNNGV. Here the CDR3 reads CASSLRPEPNEKLFF. The CDR3 coding sequence is TGTGCCAGCAGCTTAAGGCCAGAGCCGAATGAAAAACTGTTTTTT.

The chain employs TRBV2 and TRBJ2-2; 8 positions agree with TRBD2. The ends lost 7 bases at V and 6 bases at J; junction bases unmatched: 4. This CDR3 spans 13 amino acids. Germline assignment: CDR1 SNHLY and CDR2 FYNNEI. CDR3 nucleotides: TGTGCCAGCAATAGACTAGCGTCCGGGGAGCTGTTTTTT. This sequence encodes CASNRLASGELFF.